Each of the 27 T cell receptor beta chains below was sequenced from the same sample in a study of cytomegalovirus exposure and HLA in healthy donors. PCR amplification relied on 60 Vbeta primers (plus 13 Jbeta primers). Generated by immunoSEQ multiplex PCR, the TCRdb table keeps only in-frame clones and is missing some. The sample consists of fewer than 200,000 clones, approximately 81% of them appearing once. The sequenced sample consisted of PBMCs. Every receptor here comes from a male donor in good health and CMV-seronegative.

The chain couples TRBV2 to TRBJ2-7, with TRBD1 identical over 8 bases. Germline CDR1 is SNHLY and CDR2 is FYNNEI. There are 15 residues in the CDR3. The V gene end was trimmed by 3 bases and the J gene end by 2 bases; junction bases not matched to a gene: 6. The CDR3 nucleotides are TGTGCCAGCAGTGAGGGGCAGGGGGCCGCCTACGAGCAGTACTTC. Amino acids: CASSEGQGAAYEQYF.

The rearrangement joins TRBV7-9 to TRBJ2-6; D might be TRBD1 (5 bases). This CDR3 has 16 amino acids. Germline CDR1 is SEHNR and CDR2 is FQNEAQ (reference sequence). V was shortened by 1 base and J by 1 base, with 8 bases between the two germline ends. Written as DNA, the CDR3 is TGTGCCAGCAGCTTAGTAGCAGGGTCTGGGGCCAACGTCCTGACTTTC. Encoded protein: CASSLVAGSGANVLTF. Based on the CDR3 plus reference TRBV7-9 and TRBJ2-6, the full variable domain is DTGVSQNPRHKITKRGQNVTFRCDPISEHNRLYWYRQTLGQGPEFLTYFQNEAQLEKSRLLSDRFSAERPKGSFSTLEIQRTEQGDSAMYLCASSLVAGSGANVLTFGAGSRLTVL.

The chain has TRBV6-1 and TRBJ1-6; a possible D gene is TRBD1 (5 bases). V was pared by 6 bases and J by 10 bases, with 19 bases between. CDR1 is MNHNS, CDR2 SASEGT, per germline. The CDR3 spans 15 residues. DNA of the CDR3: TGTGCCAGCAGCTCAGAAACCCAGGGTCGGTCACCCCTCCACTTT. Protein sequence: CASSSETQGRSPLHF.

As for this clone: An end of the junction does not agree with germline; a read error may underlie this. The chain uses TRBV19 and TRBJ2-3; TRBD2 matches 7 bases. The CDR3 has 14 amino acids. Germline-derived CDR1 and CDR2 are LNHDA and SQIVND (reference sequence). CDR3 protein: CASGSTSYPDTQCF. The CDR3, as DNA: TGTGCCAGCGGATCGACTAGCTATCCAGATACGCAGTGTTTT.

This clone was seen only once. The same CDR3 can be traced to other DNA sequences in this sample. The chain couples TRBV15 to TRBJ2-7; D is unclear. In germline, CDR1 is LNHNV, CDR2 YYDKDF (reference sequence). This CDR3 comprises 13 residues. Trimming took off 0 bases at V and 1 base at J, with 4 bases between the two ends. The CDR3 DNA reads TGTGCCACCAGCAGAGACAGATCCTACGAGCAGTACTTC. It specifies CATSRDRSYEQYF. The full variable domain, in which reference TRBV15 and TRBJ2-7 provide the parts outside the CDR3, is DAMVIQNPRYQVTQFGKPVTLSCSQTLNHNVMYWYQQKSSQAPKLLFHYYDKDFNNEADTPDNFQSRRPNTSFCFLDIRSPGLGDTAMYLCATSRDRSYEQYFGPGTRLTVT.

J is TRBJ2-7 and V is TRBV5-5; maybe TRBD1 (6 bases). This CDR3 region has 15 residues. Trimming removed 5 bases at V and 2 bases at J, with 17 bases between. Per germline, CDR1 SGHKS and CDR2 YYEKEE (reference sequence). CDR3 amino acids: CASSSEGGPTYEQYF. In DNA, the CDR3 is TGTGCCAGCAGTTCCGAAGGGGGACCGACCTACGAGCAGTACTTC.

The J gene is TRBJ2-7, the V gene TRBV28; D perhaps matches TRBD1 (6 bases). Deletions cut 7 bases from V and 2 bases from J, with 12 bases between. From germline, CDR1 is MDHEN and CDR2 SYDVKM. This CDR3 comprises 13 residues. The CDR3 DNA sequence: TGTGCCAGCACAGGGGATTTACCCTACGAGCAGTACTTC. Translation: CASTGDLPYEQYF.

This clone came up once. The rearrangement links TRBV27 to TRBJ2-3; tentative D call: TRBD1 (6 bases). V lost 3 bases, J lost 1 base, and 8 bases lay in between. CDR1 is MNHEY and CDR2 is SMNVEV in the germline V gene (reference sequence). This CDR3 has 14 amino acids. The CDR3 DNA is TGTGCCAGCAGTTTGGACAGCGGCACAGATACGCAGTATTTT. Translated, it gives CASSLDSGTDTQYF.

The genes are TRBV9 and TRBJ2-7; 8 positions agree with TRBD1. The CDR3 is made up of 16 amino acids. Trimming took 4 bases from V and 7 from J; bases not matched to a gene: 16. Germline CDR1 reads SGDLS; CDR2 reads YYNGEE. The CDR3 loop reads CASSPNGQGRGREQYF. CDR3 DNA sequence: TGTGCCAGCAGCCCAAACGGACAGGGAAGGGGACGGGAGCAGTACTTC.

V gene TRBV7-2 combines with J gene TRBJ1-1, with unresolved D. Trimming took off 3 bases at V and 0 bases at J, with 2 bases between the two ends. The CDR3 totals 12 residues. Germline CDR1 is SGHTA and CDR2 is FQGNSA. The CDR3 loop reads CASSFMNTEAFF. The DNA for the CDR3 is TGTGCCAGCAGCTTTATGAACACTGAAGCTTTCTTT.

The genes are TRBV2 and TRBJ1-1; perhaps TRBD1 as D (6 bases). Germline lookup yields CDR1 SNHLY and CDR2 FYNNEI. Trimming took 8 bases from V and 1 from J, leaving 17 bases between them. The CDR3 spans 15 residues. The CDR3 protein is CASGRFRGGNTEAFF. The DNA of the CDR3 is TGTGCCAGCGGACGGTTTAGGGGGGGGAACACTGAAGCTTTCTTT.

The chain recombines TRBV7-2 with TRBJ1-2; D remains ambiguous. From germline, CDR1 is SGHTA and CDR2 FQGNSA. The CDR3 runs to 14 residues. The ends were cut back, 1 base at V and 2 bases at J, with 8 bases in the middle. The CDR3 is CASSLGLSNYGYTF. The CDR3 DNA sequence: TGTGCCAGCAGCTTAGGTTTATCCAACTATGGCTACACCTTC.

As to this clone: A read error may produce the germline difference seen at one junction end. The chain joins TRBV7-9 to TRBJ1-2; D not certain. This CDR3 contains 11 residues. CDR1 and CDR2 from the germline V gene are SEHNR and FQNEAQ (reference sequence). The CDR3 protein is CSSSLAPEVTF. Here the CDR3 DNA reads TGTTCCAGCAGCTTAGCCCCGGAGGTTACCTTC.

Concerning this clone: Different DNA sequences within this sample yield the same CDR3. The chain carries TRBV19 and TRBJ2-7; 8 bases align to TRBD2. The germline CDR1 and CDR2 sequences are LNHDA and SQIVND (reference sequence). The V and J ends lost 4 bases and 3 bases, in that order; junction bases with no gene match: 2. CDR3 size: 13 residues. Here the CDR3 reads CASSTGRGYEQYF. The CDR3, as DNA: TGTGCCAGTAGTACCGGGAGGGGCTACGAGCAGTACTTC.

J is TRBJ2-1 and V is TRBV19; weak D call: TRBD2 (5 bases). This CDR3 is built from 16 residues. The ends were cut back, 1 base at V and 0 bases at J, with 10 bases in the middle. The germline CDR1 and CDR2 sequences are LNHDA and SQIVND (reference sequence). In DNA form, the CDR3 reads TGTGCCAGTAGTATAGGAGCGGCTAGCTCCTACAATGAGCAGTTCTTC. It encodes CASSIGAASSYNEQFF.

The rearrangement uses TRBV4-2 and TRBJ1-2; TRBD1 might be the D (6 bases). V lost 2 bases and J lost 5, with 12 bases in between. This CDR3 has 14 amino acids. The germline CDR1 and CDR2 sequences are LGHNA and YNFKEQ. Here the CDR3 DNA reads TGTGCCAGCAGCCAACCCGGACAGCTATATGGCTACACCTTC. It yields the protein CASSQPGQLYGYTF.

CDR3 bases: TGCGCCAGCAGCGAGGGGGGACAGACTAATGAAAAACTGTTTTTT. Its protein is CASSEGGQTNEKLFF. V and J are TRBV10-1 and TRBJ1-4; 7 bases map to TRBD1. V lost 6 bases to trimming and J lost 2 bases; unmatched junction nucleotides: 6. CDR3 length equals 15 residues. Germline CDR1 WNHNN, CDR2 SYGVQD (reference sequence).

In DNA, the CDR3 is TGTGCCATCACCCAAAAAGACAGGGACTATGGCTACACCTTC. This sequence encodes CAITQKDRDYGYTF. The V call is TRBV10-3, the J call TRBJ1-2, with TRBD1 matching 7 bases. Germline loops: CDR1 ENHRY, CDR2 SYGVKD. V lost 7 bases, J lost 3 bases, and 8 bases stayed unmatched. The CDR3 totals 14 residues.

The chain combines TRBV30 with TRBJ2-5; TRBD2 aligns across 7 bases. V shed 2 bases and J 5 bases; nucleotides not matched to a gene: 11. CDR3 length equals 15 residues. Per germline, CDR1 GTSNPN and CDR2 SVGIG (reference sequence). In DNA, the CDR3 is TGTGCCTGGAGTCCCCTCGCGGGAGTCTGGGAGACCCAGTACTTC. The encoded protein is CAWSPLAGVWETQYF.

In its sample, this clone was seen once. V usage is TRBV4-1 and J usage is TRBJ1-6; 7 bases map to TRBD1. Trimming removed 2 bases from V and 4 bases from J; junction bases left unmatched: 11. This CDR3 is 18 amino acids long. Germline values: CDR1 MGHRA, CDR2 YSYEKL. CDR3 sequence: CASSQTILRQGYNSPLHF. The CDR3 DNA reads as TGCGCCAGCAGCCAAACTATATTAAGACAGGGTTATAATTCACCCCTCCACTTT.

J is TRBJ1-2 and V is TRBV30, with D maybe TRBD1 (6 bases). The germline V and J ends were trimmed by 3 bases and 4 bases, with 12 bases remaining between them. There are 13 residues in the CDR3. The germline CDR1 and CDR2 sequences are GTSNPN and SVGIG (reference sequence). CDR3 bases: TGTGCCTGGAGAATAACAGGGTCCTATGGCTACACCTTC. Translating it yields CAWRITGSYGYTF.

The J gene is TRBJ1-4, the V gene TRBV28; a possible D gene is TRBD1 (5 bases). The V end was cut by 3 bases, the J end by 5 bases, with 13 bases between. Germline V gene lookup returns CDR1 MDHEN and CDR2 SYDVKM. The CDR3 length is 15 residues. This CDR3 reads CASSLLGAPNEKLFF. The CDR3 DNA follows: TGTGCCAGCAGTTTGTTAGGGGCCCCCAATGAAAAACTGTTTTTT.

The rearrangement joins TRBV28 to TRBJ1-5; the D is unclear. Trimming removed 10 bases from V and 7 bases from J, with 14 bases in between. The CDR3 runs to 12 residues. The V gene's germline CDR1 is MDHEN and CDR2 SYDVKM. The CDR3 region has the DNA TGTGCCACCGCACTTAGTACGCAGCCCCAGCATTTT. This translates into CATALSTQPQHF.

The J gene is TRBJ1-1, the V gene TRBV19, with TRBD1 matching 9 bases. Germline lookup yields CDR1 LNHDA and CDR2 SQIVND (reference sequence). The CDR3 length is 15 residues. V trimming: 5 bases; J trimming: 2 bases; junction bases outside the gene matches: 6. The CDR3 spells CASSWGDRANTEAFF. The CDR3, as DNA: TGTGCCAGTAGTTGGGGGGACAGGGCAAACACTGAAGCTTTCTTT.

This chain connects TRBV9 to TRBJ1-4; 9 bases align to TRBD1. This CDR3 is 15 amino acids long. Looked up from germline, CDR1 is SGDLS and CDR2 is YYNGEE. Germline trimming cut 4 bases from V and 8 bases from J; bases unmatched to any gene: 9. The CDR3 here is CASSPTGTGQEKLFF. The CDR3 DNA sequence: TGTGCCAGCAGCCCCACCGGGACAGGGCAAGAAAAACTGTTTTTT.

CDR3 bases: TGTGCCAGCAGCCGGACAGGGTTCGACTATGGCTACACCTTC. This translates into CASSRTGFDYGYTF. The rearrangement links TRBV7-8 to TRBJ1-2, with TRBD1 matching 8 bases. The V segment lost 5 bases and the J segment 3 bases; nucleotides outside the gene matches: 5. The CDR3 has 14 residues. Germline V gene data show CDR1 as SGHVS and CDR2 as FQNEAQ.

This chain joins TRBV7-2 and TRBJ2-5; weak D call: TRBD1 (6 bases). Germline CDR1 reads SGHTA; CDR2 reads FQGNSA. Trimming shortened V by 5 bases and J by 3 bases, and 10 bases separated the two germline ends. CDR3 length equals 13 residues. The CDR3 DNA sequence: TGTGCCAGCAGCGCGGACAGAAAAGAGACCCAGTACTTC. Its protein is CASSADRKETQYF.